These T cell receptor beta chains were read from a single sample in a study of shared clonotypes between healthy human individuals. Sequencing was performed with immunoSEQ multiplex PCR; in TCRdb, only in-frame clones are kept and a portion is missing. This table holds 600,000 to 700,000 clones, roughly 73% found once. Sequenced: memory CD4+ T cells sorted from blood. Source of these receptors: a woman in her twenties or thirties in good health. The CDR3 runs from the conserved cysteine through the conserved F or W. A D gene is named only where the DNA matches it firmly. Clone sizes are given selectively: once, few, many, or a class where the clone is expanded.

V gene	J gene	clone size	D gene	CDR3 DNA	CDR3 protein
TRBV11-2	TRBJ2-3	NA	NA	TGTGCCAGCGCCCGACTAGTCCTGTCAGATACGCAGTATTTT	CASARLVLSDTQYF
TRBV21-1	TRBJ2-5	once	NA	TGTGCCAGCAGCTCGCTAGCGGCTCAAGAGACCCAGTACTTC	CASSSLAAQETQYF
TRBV6-6	TRBJ1-2	NA	NA	TGTGCCAGCAGTTACGGGGAGGCCTATGGCTACACCTTC	CASSYGEAYGYTF
TRBV10-3	TRBJ1-5	few	NA	TGTGCCATCAGTGAGTCTGGGCCACTGCCCCAGCATTTT	CAISESGPLPQHF
TRBV7-8	TRBJ1-1	NA	NA	TGTGCCAGCAGCTTACGGGTGGACACTGAAGCTTTCTTT	CASSLRVDTEAFF
TRBV29-1	TRBJ2-2	NA	NA	TGCAGCGTTGAAGGGGACGGGACTAACACCGGGGAGCTGTTTTTT	CSVEGDGTNTGELFF
TRBV10-3	TRBJ2-1	NA	NA	TGTGCCATCAGTGAGTCGGACGTTTTGGGTAATGAGCAGTTCTTC	CAISESDVLGNEQFF
TRBV10-3	TRBJ2-2	NA	NA	TGTGCCAGCAAGGTTCGGCGGAACACCGGGGAGCTGTTTTTT	CASKVRRNTGELFF
TRBV6-6	TRBJ2-7	NA	NA	TGTGCCAGCAGCTTCACTGGACAGTCCTACGAGCAGTACTTC	CASSFTGQSYEQYF
TRBV30	TRBJ2-1	NA	NA	TGTGCCTGGAGTGTACGGGCCCCTCCGAATGAGCAGTTCTTC	CAWSVRAPPNEQFF
TRBV4-2	TRBJ2-7	once	NA	TGTGCCAGCAGCCGATCCGGGACCTCTTCGTTCGAGCAGTACTTC	CASSRSGTSSFEQYF
TRBV27	TRBJ1-5	NA	TRBD1	TGTGCCAGCAGGGGCAGGGGGGTCGGGCAGCCCCAGCATTTT	CASRGRGVGQPQHF
TRBV5-1	TRBJ1-2	NA	NA	TGCGCCAGCAGCTTGGAACGGAACTATGGCTACACCTTC	CASSLERNYGYTF
TRBV30	TRBJ2-1	NA	TRBD2	TGTGCCTGGACCTCTAGCGGGAGGGCCAGTGAGCAGTTCTTC	CAWTSSGRASEQFF
TRBV11-3	TRBJ2-1	NA	NA	TGTGCCAGCAGCTTGGGGCAGGGCGATGAGCAGTTCTTC	CASSLGQGDEQFF
TRBV5-1	TRBJ1-1	NA	NA	TGCGCCAGCAGCTTGGTCTTGGATTCCTCTGAAGCTTTCTTT	CASSLVLDSSEAFF
TRBV13	TRBJ2-1	NA	TRBD2	TGTGCCAGCAGCTTCCTTAAGACTAGCGGGAGTTACAATGAGCAGTTCTTC	CASSFLKTSGSYNEQFF
TRBV18	TRBJ2-1	NA	NA	TGTGCCAGCTCACCACTGGCGGCGAGCTCCTACAATGAGCAGTTCTTC	CASSPLAASSYNEQFF
TRBV5-1	TRBJ2-6	NA	NA	TGCGCCAGCAGCCAGGGTGGGGACAACGTCCTGACTTTC	CASSQGGDNVLTF
TRBV7-7	TRBJ2-2	few	NA	TGTGCCAGCAGCTCCGACGGACAGACCGGGGAGCTGTTTTTT	CASSSDGQTGELFF
TRBV6-5	TRBJ2-3	NA	TRBD1	TGTGCCAGCAGTTACTCGGGACAGGGTGTGACAGATACGCAGTATTTT	CASSYSGQGVTDTQYF
TRBV29-1	TRBJ1-2	NA	TRBD1	TGCAGCGTTAACAGGGGGCTTTCGGATGGCTACACCTTC	CSVNRGLSDGYTF